The rows below give T cell receptor beta chains drawn from one sample of a study of persistence of HIV-infected CD4 T cells. No antigen has been identified for these receptors. Assay: immunoSEQ multiplex PCR; the TCRdb copy retains only in-frame clones and omits some. The sample lists around 48,000 clones; about 81% were seen once. The sequencing here drew on CD4+ T cells sorted from PBMCs after 18-hour stimulation, taken from a patient who received antiretroviral therapy. All receptors come from an adult man with HIV who was CMV-seropositive. Both conserved end residues are part of each CDR3. The order of the fields is J gene, clone size, V gene, D gene, CDR3 protein, CDR3 DNA. D genes are given only for firm matches. The size of a clone is reported for some rows only, either as once, few or many, or as a class for expanded clones.

TRBJ2-1,once,TRBV21-1,.,CASSTFDSVGYNEQFF,TGTGCCAGCAGCACCTTTGACAGCGTCGGCTACAATGAGCAGTTCTTC
TRBJ2-5,.,TRBV7-2,.,CASSNVVGETQYF,TGTGCCAGCAGTAACGTGGTCGGAGAGACCCAGTACTTC
TRBJ1-1,.,TRBV15,.,CATSSSPSTEAFF,TGTGCCACCAGCAGTTCCCCAAGCACTGAAGCTTTCTTT
TRBJ2-1,.,TRBV19,.,CASSRDSLKYNEQFF,TGTGCCAGTAGTCGAGACTCCCTAAAATACAATGAGCAGTTCTTC
TRBJ1-1,.,TRBV3-1/TRBV3-2,.,CASSPSTRGAFF,TGTGCCAGCAGCCCCTCCACCCGAGGGGCTTTCTTT
TRBJ1-2,.,TRBV19,TRBD1,CASSPSEDRGYTF,TGTGCCAGTAGTCCTTCCGAAGACAGGGGGTACACCTTC
TRBJ1-5,.,TRBV4-1,.,CASSQEWGYQPQHF,TGCGCCAGCAGCCAAGAATGGGGTTATCAGCCCCAGCATTTT
TRBJ2-5,once,TRBV5-4,.,CASSGAGKSLRETQYF,TGTGCCAGCAGCGGCGCCGGGAAGAGCCTTCGGGAGACCCAGTACTTC
TRBJ2-1,.,TRBV19,TRBD2,CASRGGSAYNEQFF,TGTGCCAGCCGGGGGGGCTCGGCGTACAATGAGCAGTTCTTC
TRBJ2-2,.,TRBV7-2,TRBD1,CASSSSGQYTGELFF,TGTGCCAGCAGCTCCTCGGGACAGTACACCGGGGAGCTGTTTTTT
TRBJ1-2,once,TRBV5-4,.,CASSLFGANYGYTF,TGTGCCAGCAGCTTGTTTGGGGCTAACTATGGCTACACCTTC
TRBJ1-1,once,TRBV7-9,.,CASSFQDAEAFF,TGTGCCAGCAGCTTTCAGGACGCTGAAGCTTTCTTT
TRBJ1-5,.,TRBV4-3,.,CASSQSQGINQPQHF,TGCGCCAGCAGCCAGTCACAGGGAATCAATCAGCCCCAGCATTTT
TRBJ1-2,medium-sized,TRBV19,TRBD1,CASRTGNYGYTF,TGTGCCAGTAGGACAGGGAACTATGGCTACACCTTC
TRBJ1-6,few,TRBV9,.,CASSDGGILDSPLHF,TGTGCCAGCAGCGACGGAGGGATCCTCGATTCACCCCTCCACTTT
TRBJ2-3,.,TRBV16,.,CASSSTDTDTQYF,TGTGCCAGCAGTTCGACCGACACAGATACGCAGTATTTT
TRBJ2-6,.,TRBV7-9,.,CASSLPRAGANVLTF,TGTGCCAGCAGCTTACCCAGGGCTGGGGCCAACGTCCTGACTTTC
TRBJ1-5,few,TRBV6-5,TRBD1,CASRGGGGNQPQHF,TGTGCCAGCAGGGGAGGGGGCGGCAATCAGCCCCAGCATTTT
TRBJ1-2,.,TRBV7-8,.,CASSPAVGYTF,TGTGCCAGCAGCCCCGCGGTCGGCTACACCTTC
TRBJ2-5,.,TRBV6-5,TRBD1,CASSYFSDRASETQYF,TGTGCCAGCAGTTACTTCTCCGACAGGGCATCGGAGACCCAGTACTTC
TRBJ2-3,.,TRBV10-3,TRBD2,CAISSGGAVSTDTQYF,TGTGCCATCTCTAGCGGGGGGGCTGTAAGCACAGATACGCAGTATTTT
TRBJ2-3,.,TRBV5-1,TRBD2,CASSLVLAESTDTQYF,TGCGCCAGCAGCTTGGTACTAGCGGAGAGCACAGATACGCAGTATTTT
TRBJ1-5,.,TRBV19,.,CASSIGRDSQGKPQHF,TGTGCCAGTAGTATAGGGCGAGACAGCCAGGGGAAGCCCCAGCATTTT
TRBJ2-2,few,TRBV24-1,.,CATSDSLEGANTGELFF,TGTGCCACCAGTGATAGTTTGGAGGGGGCGAACACCGGGGAGCTGTTTTTT
TRBJ2-2,.,TRBV19,TRBD1,CASRAGTGNTGELFF,TGTGCCAGTAGGGCCGGGACAGGGAACACCGGGGAGCTGTTTTTT
TRBJ2-5,.,TRBV9,.,CASSVSRGRDWETQYF,TGTGCCAGCAGCGTATCCCGGGGACGGGACTGGGAGACCCAGTACTTC
TRBJ2-7,few,TRBV10-3,.,CATARDYEQYF,TGTGCCACAGCCCGGGACTACGAGCAGTACTTC
TRBJ2-5,.,TRBV4-1,.,CASSQVGLQETQYF,TGCGCCAGCAGCCAAGTAGGGCTACAAGAGACCCAGTACTTC
TRBJ1-2,.,TRBV6-2/TRBV6-3,.,CASSYFGGWGYTF,TGTGCCAGCAGTTACTTCGGGGGATGGGGCTACACCTTC
TRBJ2-1,.,TRBV24-1,.,CATSALNEQFF,TGTGCCACCAGTGCCTTAAATGAGCAGTTCTTC
TRBJ1-5,few,TRBV30,.,CAWSVRGSLPQHF,TGTGCCTGGAGTGTACGGGGCTCCTTGCCCCAGCATTTT
TRBJ1-6,.,TRBV6-4,.,CASSEFGNVQSPLHF,TGTGCCAGCAGTGAATTTGGTAACGTGCAGTCACCCCTCCACTTT
TRBJ2-2,.,TRBV2,.,CASRRGQNTGELFF,TGTGCCAGCAGGCGGGGACAGAACACCGGGGAGCTGTTTTTT
TRBJ1-1,once,TRBV30,.,CAWSVSFTGSPPPFF,TGTGCCTGGAGTGTTTCCTTCACAGGGTCCCCACCACCTTTCTTT
TRBJ1-2,.,TRBV10-3,TRBD1,CAISKQGAPNYGYTF,TGTGCCATCAGTAAACAGGGGGCACCTAACTATGGCTACACCTTC
TRBJ2-2,.,TRBV11-3,TRBD1,CASSSGQGDTGELFF,TGTGCCAGCAGCTCGGGACAGGGGGACACCGGGGAGCTGTTTTTT
TRBJ1-4,.,TRBV7-9,.,CASSLDRTTNEKLFF,TGTGCCAGCAGCTTAGACAGGACAACTAATGAAAAACTGTTTTTT
TRBJ1-2,few,TRBV4-3,.,CASSSSLGGDYGYTF,TGCGCCAGCAGTTCAAGTCTCGGGGGAGACTATGGCTACACCTTC
TRBJ2-3,.,TRBV4-2,.,CASSPRRGSSTDTQYF,TGTGCCAGCAGCCCCAGGCGCGGATCTAGCACAGATACGCAGTATTTT
TRBJ2-7,.,TRBV28,.,CASSLSSYEQYF,TGTGCCAGCAGTTTGTCCTCCTACGAGCAGTACTTC
TRBJ2-1,.,TRBV19,TRBD2,CASSRGGLSYNEQFF,TGTGCCAGTAGTCGGGGGGGGTTATCCTACAATGAGCAGTTCTTC
TRBJ1-3,.,TRBV18,TRBD1,CASSWDRGSGNTIYF,TGTGCCAGCTCATGGGACAGGGGCTCTGGAAACACCATATATTTT
TRBJ2-2,.,TRBV27,.,CASSFYTNTGELFF,TGTGCCAGCAGTTTCTACACTAACACCGGGGAGCTGTTTTTT
TRBJ2-7,.,TRBV27,.,CASSNSDKGYEQYF,TGTGCCAGCAGTAATTCGGACAAAGGATACGAGCAGTACTTC
TRBJ2-5,.,TRBV5-1,TRBD2,CASSLGSGDRGETQYF,TGCGCCAGCAGCTTGGGGAGCGGGGATCGAGGGGAGACCCAGTACTTC
TRBJ1-5,.,TRBV7-8,TRBD1,CASSPKPGQVPYSNQPQHF,TGTGCCAGCAGCCCGAAGCCGGGACAGGTCCCTTATAGCAATCAGCCCCAGCATTTT
TRBJ1-2,.,TRBV5-4,.,CASSLQGRRYGYTF,TGTGCCAGCAGCTTGCAGGGACGTAGGTATGGCTACACCTTC
TRBJ2-3,.,TRBV6-5,.,CAGLNPGRTDTQYF,TGTGCGGGCCTAAACCCCGGCCGCACAGATACGCAGTATTTT